Listed below are T cell receptor beta chains from one sample, sequenced in a study of beta chain features in type 1 diabetes. Generated by immunoSEQ multiplex PCR, the TCRdb table keeps only in-frame clones and is missing some. Among 400,000 to 550,000 clones, roughly 11% were seen once, and the ten largest hold 0.035% to 0.05%. Sequenced sample: naive CD4+ T cells from blood. All receptors come from a woman under 30 in good health. Both conserved end residues are part of each CDR3. Some rows have no size entry. The others give once, few or many, or a class for an expanded clone.

TRBV7-2,-,CASSLGSGDYEQYF
TRBV9,-,CASSVVGLGEQFF
TRBV4-3,few,CASSQWTGGLNEQFF
TRBV7-8,-,CASSATSDSYNEQFF
TRBV5-1,-,CASRSTGSYEQYF
TRBV7-9,-,CASSLVLRRGGYTF
TRBV5-4,few,CASSSSRNTEAFF
TRBV4-2,few,CASSQAPGGLAGGETQYF
TRBV5-1,few,CASSFSPGNRISTDTQYF
TRBV10-3,few,CAIRLGTGVTDTQYF
TRBV6-5,few,CASSYRQPTYNEQFF
TRBV30,few,CAWSVLLAKNIQYF
TRBV7-9,few,CAGEPLTDNTGELFF
TRBV5-1,few,CASRGSGSYNSPLHF
TRBV9,-,CASSARDTMNSPLHF
TRBV2,-,CASSTDRGQETQYF
TRBV6-5,-,CASSGVVGSEQYF
TRBV6-6,-,CASRRETFYEQYF
TRBV7-8,-,CASTNSGGESETQYF
TRBV30,few,CAWSVGGNTIYF
TRBV7-2,-,CASSSPPSGRSYNEQFF
TRBV27,few,CASSSRSGAHGYTF
TRBV7-2,few,CASSFGLRTDTQYF
TRBV9,once,CASSVSGGRPDTQYF
TRBV7-9,-,CASSIWASYEQYF
TRBV18,-,CASSPGLAGSYEQYF
TRBV27,-,CASSFSGYNSPLHF
TRBV30,few,CACRQEFGEAFF
TRBV5-1,-,CASSPVGSSTDTQYF
TRBV7-8,few,CASSLLGGGSPLHF
TRBV28,few,CASELSGGRYNEQFF
TRBV7-2,few,CASSRPQVPEAFF
TRBV7-9,many,CASRLAGGGTDTQYF
TRBV27,few,CASRPWSTQYF
TRBV27,few,CASSSLAVPRYCF
TRBV5-4,-,CASSPTGGYGTEAFF
TRBV5-4,-,CASRTTGGGGYTF
TRBV27,few,CASSYRSGANSPLHF
TRBV7-2,-,CASSFRLGGSDTQYF
TRBV7-2,few,CASSRVRESREQYF
TRBV4-1,-,CASSQDHRFGAGETQYF
TRBV7-8,few,CASSLRRGLGANVLTF
TRBV25-1,few,CASSGLYSYEQYF
TRBV6-5,-,CAIRDGYNEQFF
TRBV9,few,CASSARGNDHTDTQYF
TRBV7-9,few,CASSPTSDTEAFF